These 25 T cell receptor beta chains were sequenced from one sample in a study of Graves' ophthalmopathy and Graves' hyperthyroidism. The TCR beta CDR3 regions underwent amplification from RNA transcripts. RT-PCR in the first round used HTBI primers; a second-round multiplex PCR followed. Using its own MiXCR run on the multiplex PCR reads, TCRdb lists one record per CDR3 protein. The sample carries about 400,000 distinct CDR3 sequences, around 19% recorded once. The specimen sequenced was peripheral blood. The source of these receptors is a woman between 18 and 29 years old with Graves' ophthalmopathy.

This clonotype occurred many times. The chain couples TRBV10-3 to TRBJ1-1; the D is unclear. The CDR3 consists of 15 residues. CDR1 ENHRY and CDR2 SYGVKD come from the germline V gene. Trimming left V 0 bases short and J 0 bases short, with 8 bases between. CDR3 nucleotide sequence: TGTGCCATCAGTGAGTCGTCGGCCATGAACACTGAAGCTTTCTTT. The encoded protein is CAISESSAMNTEAFF.

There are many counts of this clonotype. The DNA for the CDR3 is TGCGCCAGCAGTCGACAGGGACAAACCGGGGAGCTGTTTTTT. Translating gives CASSRQGQTGELFF. The V call is TRBV4-3, the J call TRBJ2-2; TRBD1 matches at 7 bases. Germline V gene sequence: CDR1 LGHNA, CDR2 YSLEER. The CDR3 runs to 14 residues. The J segment lost 5 bases and the V segment lost 6 bases, leaving 6 bases of the junction unmatched.

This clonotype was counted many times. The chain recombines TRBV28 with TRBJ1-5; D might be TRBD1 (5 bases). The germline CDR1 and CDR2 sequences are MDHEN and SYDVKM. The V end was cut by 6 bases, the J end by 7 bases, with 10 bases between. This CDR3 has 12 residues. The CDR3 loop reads CASRKGKQPQHF. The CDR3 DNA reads TGTGCCAGCAGAAAGGGGAAACAGCCCCAGCATTTT. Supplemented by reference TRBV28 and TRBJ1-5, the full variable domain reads DVKVTQSSRYLVKRTGEKVFLECVQDMDHENMFWYRQDPGLGLRLIYFSYDVKMKEKGDIPEGYSVSREKKERFSLILESASTNQTSMYLCASRKGKQPQHFGDGTRLSIL.

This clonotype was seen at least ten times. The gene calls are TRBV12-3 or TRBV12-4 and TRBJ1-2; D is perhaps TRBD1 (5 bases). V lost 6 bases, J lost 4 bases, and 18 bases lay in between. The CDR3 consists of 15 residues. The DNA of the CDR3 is TGTGCCAGCAGCCAGAGCCTACAGGAGACCTATGGCTACACCTTC. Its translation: CASSQSLQETYGYTF.

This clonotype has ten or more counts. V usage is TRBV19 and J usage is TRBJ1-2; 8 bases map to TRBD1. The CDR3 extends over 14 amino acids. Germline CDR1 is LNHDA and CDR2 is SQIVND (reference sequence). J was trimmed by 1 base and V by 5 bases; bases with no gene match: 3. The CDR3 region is CASSPDRGNYGYTF. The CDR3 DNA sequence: TGTGCCAGTAGTCCAGACAGGGGTAACTATGGCTACACCTTC.

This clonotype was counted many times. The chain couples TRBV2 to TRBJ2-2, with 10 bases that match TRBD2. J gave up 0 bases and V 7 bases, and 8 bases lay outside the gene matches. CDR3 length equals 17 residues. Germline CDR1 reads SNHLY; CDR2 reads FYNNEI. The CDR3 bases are TGTGCCAGCAATTTCCCTAGCGGGGGCGCGAACACCGGGGAGCTGTTTTTT. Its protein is CASNFPSGGANTGELFF. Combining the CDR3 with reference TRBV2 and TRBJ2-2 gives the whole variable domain EPEVTQTPSHQVTQMGQEVILRCVPISNHLYFYWYRQILGQKVEFLVSFYNNEISEKSEIFDDQFSVERPDGSNFTLKIRSTKLEDSAMYFCASNFPSGGANTGELFFGEGSRLTVL.

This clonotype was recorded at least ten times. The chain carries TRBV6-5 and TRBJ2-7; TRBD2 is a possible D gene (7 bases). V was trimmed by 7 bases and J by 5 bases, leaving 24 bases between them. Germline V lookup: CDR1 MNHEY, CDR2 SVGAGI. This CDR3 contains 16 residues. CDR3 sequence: CASTSGGGGQVHEQYF. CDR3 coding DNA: TGTGCCAGCACCTCCGGAGGGGGGGGGCAAGTCCACGAGCAGTACTTC.

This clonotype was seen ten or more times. CDR3 in DNA: TGTGCCAGCACCCCAAGCCTCTCCACTGAAGCTTTCTTT. Its translation: CASTPSLSTEAFF. The chain is built from TRBV11-2 and TRBJ1-1, with unresolved D. V was pared by 7 bases and J by 4 bases, with 13 bases between. The CDR3 covers 13 residues. The germline CDR1 and CDR2 sequences are SGHAT and FQNNGV. The full variable domain, rest sourced from reference TRBV11-2 and TRBJ1-1, is EAGVAQSPRYKIIEKRQSVAFWCNPISGHATLYWYQQILGQGPKLLIQFQNNGVVDDSQLPKDRFSAERLKGVDSTLKIQPAKLEDSAVYLCASTPSLSTEAFFGQGTRLTVV.

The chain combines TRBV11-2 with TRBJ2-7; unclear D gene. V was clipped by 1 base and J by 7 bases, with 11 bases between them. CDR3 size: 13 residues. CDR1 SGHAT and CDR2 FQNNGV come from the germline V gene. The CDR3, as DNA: TGTGCCAGCAGCTTAGGTACTGTGTGGGAGCAGTACTTC. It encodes CASSLGTVWEQYF.

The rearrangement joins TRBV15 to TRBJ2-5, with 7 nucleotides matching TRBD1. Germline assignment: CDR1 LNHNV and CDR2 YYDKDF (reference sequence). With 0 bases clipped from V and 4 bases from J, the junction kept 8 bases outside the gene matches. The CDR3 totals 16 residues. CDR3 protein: CATSRERGPSGETQYF. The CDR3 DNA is TGTGCCACCAGCAGAGAAAGGGGGCCGTCCGGAGAGACCCAGTACTTC.

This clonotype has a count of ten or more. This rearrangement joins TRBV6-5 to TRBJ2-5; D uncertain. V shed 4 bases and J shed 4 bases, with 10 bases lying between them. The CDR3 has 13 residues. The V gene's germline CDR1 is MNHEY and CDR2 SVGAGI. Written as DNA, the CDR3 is TGTGCCAGCAGTTCCCTCGTCCGAGAGACCCAGTACTTC. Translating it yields CASSSLVRETQYF.

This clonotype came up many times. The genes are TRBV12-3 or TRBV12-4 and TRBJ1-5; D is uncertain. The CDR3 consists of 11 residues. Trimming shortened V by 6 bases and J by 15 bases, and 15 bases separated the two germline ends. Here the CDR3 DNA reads TGTGCCAGCAGCCTAGGAACGGTCCGGCATTTT. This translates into CASSLGTVRHF.

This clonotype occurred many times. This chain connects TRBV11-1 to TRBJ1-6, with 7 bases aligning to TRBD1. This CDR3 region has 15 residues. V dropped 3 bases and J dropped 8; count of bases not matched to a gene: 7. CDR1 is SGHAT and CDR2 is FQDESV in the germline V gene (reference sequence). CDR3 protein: CASSFRQGGDSPLHF. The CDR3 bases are TGTGCCAGCAGCTTCCGACAGGGAGGAGATTCACCCCTCCACTTT.

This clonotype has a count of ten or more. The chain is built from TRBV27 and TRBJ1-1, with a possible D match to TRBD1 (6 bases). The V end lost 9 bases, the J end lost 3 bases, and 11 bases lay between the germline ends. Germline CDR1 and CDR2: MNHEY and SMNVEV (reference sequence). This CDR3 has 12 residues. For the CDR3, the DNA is TGTGCCAGAGGGGGTTGGGACACTGAAGCTTTCTTT. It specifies CARGGWDTEAFF.

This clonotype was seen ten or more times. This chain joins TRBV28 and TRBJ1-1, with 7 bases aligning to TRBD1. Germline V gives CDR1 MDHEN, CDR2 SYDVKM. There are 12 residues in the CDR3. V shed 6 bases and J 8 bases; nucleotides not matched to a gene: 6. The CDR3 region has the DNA TGTGCCAGCAGCTCTTGGACAGGAGAAGCTTTCTTT. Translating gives CASSSWTGEAFF.

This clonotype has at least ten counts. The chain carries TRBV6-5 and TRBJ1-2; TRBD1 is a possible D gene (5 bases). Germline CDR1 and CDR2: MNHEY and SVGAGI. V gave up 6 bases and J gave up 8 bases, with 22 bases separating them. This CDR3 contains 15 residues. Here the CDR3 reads CASSSRAQSRGGYTF. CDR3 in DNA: TGTGCCAGCAGCTCCCGGGCCCAATCGAGGGGCGGCTACACCTTC.

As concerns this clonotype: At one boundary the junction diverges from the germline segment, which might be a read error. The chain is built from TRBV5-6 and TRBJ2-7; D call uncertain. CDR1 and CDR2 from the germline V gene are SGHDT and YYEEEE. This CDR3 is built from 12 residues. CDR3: CARSLVAYEQYF. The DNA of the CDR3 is TGTGCCAGAAGCTTGGTAGCCTACGAGCAGTACTTC.

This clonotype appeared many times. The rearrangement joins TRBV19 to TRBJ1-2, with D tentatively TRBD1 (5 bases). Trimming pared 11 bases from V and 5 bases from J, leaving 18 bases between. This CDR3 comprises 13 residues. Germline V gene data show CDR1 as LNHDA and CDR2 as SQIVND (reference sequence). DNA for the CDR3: TGTGCCGTCACTCGGGACGAAAGTTATGGCTACACCTTC. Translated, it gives CAVTRDESYGYTF.

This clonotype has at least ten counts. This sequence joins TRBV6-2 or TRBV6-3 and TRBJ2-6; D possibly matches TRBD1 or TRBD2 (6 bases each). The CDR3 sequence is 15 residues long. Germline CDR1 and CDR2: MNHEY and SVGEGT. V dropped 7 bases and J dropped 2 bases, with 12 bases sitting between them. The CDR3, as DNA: TGTGCCAGCAAGACGGGGGCCCCTGGGGCCAACGTCCTGACTTTC. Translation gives CASKTGAPGANVLTF.

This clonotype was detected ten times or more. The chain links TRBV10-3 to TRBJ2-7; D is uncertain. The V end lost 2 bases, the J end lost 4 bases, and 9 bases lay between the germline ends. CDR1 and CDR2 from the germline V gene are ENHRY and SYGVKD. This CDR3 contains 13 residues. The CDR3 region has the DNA TGTGCCATCAGTGAGGAAAGGCAGTACGAGCAGTACTTC. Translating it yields CAISEERQYEQYF.

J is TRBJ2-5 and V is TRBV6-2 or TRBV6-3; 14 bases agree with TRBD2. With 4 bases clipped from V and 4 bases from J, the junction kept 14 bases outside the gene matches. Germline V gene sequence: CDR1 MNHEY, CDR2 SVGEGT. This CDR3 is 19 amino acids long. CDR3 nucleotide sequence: TGTGCCAGCAGTTCAACCCTCGGGGGACTAGCGGGAGTTGGAGAGACCCAGTACTTC. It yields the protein CASSSTLGGLAGVGETQYF.

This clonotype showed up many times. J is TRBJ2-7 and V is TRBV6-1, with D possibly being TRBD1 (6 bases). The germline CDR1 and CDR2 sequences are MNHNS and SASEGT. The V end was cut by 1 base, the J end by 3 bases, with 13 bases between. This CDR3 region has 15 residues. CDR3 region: CASSEERVGGYEQYF. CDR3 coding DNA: TGTGCCAGCAGTGAAGAAAGGGTAGGGGGCTACGAGCAGTACTTC.

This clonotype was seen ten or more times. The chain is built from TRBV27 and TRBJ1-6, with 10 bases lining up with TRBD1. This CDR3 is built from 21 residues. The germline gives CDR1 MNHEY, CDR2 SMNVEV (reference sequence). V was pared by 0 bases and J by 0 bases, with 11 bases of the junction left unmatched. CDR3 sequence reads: CASSLSWGTGDLSSYNSPLHF. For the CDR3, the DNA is TGTGCCAGCAGTTTATCGTGGGGGACAGGGGACCTTAGCTCCTATAATTCACCCCTCCACTTT.

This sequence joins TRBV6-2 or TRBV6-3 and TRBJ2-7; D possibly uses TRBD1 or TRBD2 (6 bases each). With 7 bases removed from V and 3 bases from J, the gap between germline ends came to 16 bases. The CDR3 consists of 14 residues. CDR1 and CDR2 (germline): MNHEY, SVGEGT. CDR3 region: CASTEGGNLYEQYF. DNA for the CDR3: TGTGCCAGCACCGAGGGGGGCAATCTCTACGAGCAGTACTTC.

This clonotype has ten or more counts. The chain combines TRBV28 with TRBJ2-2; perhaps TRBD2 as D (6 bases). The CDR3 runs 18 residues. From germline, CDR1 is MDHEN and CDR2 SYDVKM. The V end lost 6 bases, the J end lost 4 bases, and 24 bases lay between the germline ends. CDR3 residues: CASSWRFGRGRGTGELFF. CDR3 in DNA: TGTGCCAGCAGCTGGCGGTTCGGGAGAGGTCGGGGCACCGGGGAGCTGTTTTTT.